Sequencing of this TCR beta chain was carried out in a study of blood T cells in healthy people across ages. Study observations and caveats: Comparison with aged donors showed that long-lived donors had more naive CD4+ cells and higher diversity. Higher naive T cell percentage went strongly together with higher TCR beta diversity. Older individuals had lower TCR beta diversity per million T cells (the decline was roughly linear).

This clonotype was observed once. The antigen is not known. Germline V gene data show CDR1 as MGHRA and CDR2 as YSYEKL. CDR3 length: 16 residues. Trimming at V came to 2 bases and at J to 4 bases, leaving 10 bases not matched to a gene. Using a J-beta primer mix together with a sample-barcoded 5' primer, a second PCR was run for about 6 to 11 cycles. TCRdb re-called the 5' RACE reads with MiXCR, one entry per CDR3 protein. The table includes about 640,000 distinct CDR3 sequences, roughly 58% detected once. The chain has TRBV4-1 and TRBJ2-5, with TRBD1 identical over 7 bases. The source of this sequence is a man in his sixties in good health. The sample comprised blood. The CDR3 reads CASSQSPTGLSETQYF. The DNA of the CDR3 is TGCGCCAGCAGCCAATCCCCGACAGGGCTTTCAGAGACCCAGTACTTC.